A selection of T cell receptor beta chains follows, all from one sample in a study of neurological immune-mediated disorders. MiXCR was run by TCRdb on the 5' RACE reads, yielding one entry per CDR3 protein. The table shows roughly 41,000 distinct CDR3 sequences, with roughly 2% occurring only once. Specimen: PBMCs. The receptors derive from a woman aged 35 to 49 with multiple sclerosis. Each CDR3 is given with its conserved first and last residue. Fields, in order: clone size, V gene, J gene, D gene, CDR3 DNA, CDR3 protein. The D gene is left open where the match is weak. A clone size is listed for some rows: how often the clone was seen (once, few, many), or a class if it is expanded.

clone size: many; V gene: TRBV20-1; J gene: TRBJ2-3; D gene: TRBD2; CDR3 DNA: TGCAGTGCGGCCGGGGGGGCTTTAGATACGCAGTATTTT; CDR3 protein: CSAAGGALDTQYF
clone size: many; V gene: TRBV28; J gene: TRBJ2-1; D gene: -; CDR3 DNA: TGTGCCAGCAGTCCCTATACAGGGAGCGATGAGCAGTTCTTC; CDR3 protein: CASSPYTGSDEQFF
clone size: many; V gene: TRBV20-1; J gene: TRBJ2-7; D gene: -; CDR3 DNA: TGCAGTGCTAGACCCGAATCAGGGATATTGGGGTCCTACGAGCAGTACTTC; CDR3 protein: CSARPESGILGSYEQYF
clone size: many; V gene: TRBV11-2; J gene: TRBJ2-5; D gene: -; CDR3 DNA: TGTGCCAGCAGTTTACAGGGAGTTCGGGAGACCCAGTACTTC; CDR3 protein: CASSLQGVRETQYF
clone size: many; V gene: TRBV5-1; J gene: TRBJ2-1; D gene: -; CDR3 DNA: TGCGCCAGCAGTTTTACCGCCGGGACAAGCTACAATGAGCAGTTCTTC; CDR3 protein: CASSFTAGTSYNEQFF
clone size: many; V gene: TRBV7-2; J gene: TRBJ1-5; D gene: -; CDR3 DNA: TGTGCCAGCAGCTTAGACAGGTCACCCCAGCATTTT; CDR3 protein: CASSLDRSPQHF
clone size: many; V gene: TRBV12-3/TRBV12-4; J gene: TRBJ2-7; D gene: -; CDR3 DNA: TGTGCCAGCAGTTTGGGGGCGAGCGAGCAGTACTTC; CDR3 protein: CASSLGASEQYF
clone size: many; V gene: TRBV20-1; J gene: TRBJ1-2; D gene: -; CDR3 DNA: TGCAGTGCTAGAGAAGGGCAGGGAGGAGGCTACACCTTC; CDR3 protein: CSAREGQGGGYTF
clone size: many; V gene: TRBV28; J gene: TRBJ2-4; D gene: TRBD2; CDR3 DNA: TGTGCCAGCGGTAGGCTAGCGGGGGGACTAGCCAAAAACATTCAGTACTTC; CDR3 protein: CASGRLAGGLAKNIQYF
clone size: many; V gene: TRBV18; J gene: TRBJ2-7; D gene: TRBD1; CDR3 DNA: TGTGCCAGCTCACCCGGGACAGGGCCCGAGCAGTACTTC; CDR3 protein: CASSPGTGPEQYF
clone size: many; V gene: TRBV5-1; J gene: TRBJ1-1; D gene: -; CDR3 DNA: TGCGCCAGCAGCTTGTGGGGTGTGGACACTGAAGCTTTCTTT; CDR3 protein: CASSLWGVDTEAFF
clone size: many; V gene: TRBV20-1; J gene: TRBJ2-5; D gene: -; CDR3 DNA: TGCAGTAGTGGGCAGGGGAGGGCCGAGACCCAGTACTTC; CDR3 protein: CSSGQGRAETQYF
clone size: many; V gene: TRBV20-1; J gene: TRBJ2-7; D gene: TRBD1; CDR3 DNA: TGCAGTGCCCCACAGGGGGTCTCCTACGAGCAGTACTTC; CDR3 protein: CSAPQGVSYEQYF
clone size: few; V gene: TRBV5-1; J gene: TRBJ1-4; D gene: TRBD1; CDR3 DNA: TGCGCCAGCAGCTTGGCCAGACAGGGCGGGAGTGAAAAACTGTTTTTT; CDR3 protein: CASSLARQGGSEKLFF
clone size: many; V gene: TRBV4-1; J gene: TRBJ1-1; D gene: -; CDR3 DNA: TGCGCCAGCAGCCACCCAGTGGCCGGGAACACTGAAGCTTTCTTT; CDR3 protein: CASSHPVAGNTEAFF
clone size: many; V gene: TRBV18; J gene: TRBJ1-5; D gene: -; CDR3 DNA: TGTGCCAGCTCACCAGGAGGGCATCAGCCCCAGCATTTT; CDR3 protein: CASSPGGHQPQHF
clone size: many; V gene: TRBV7-9; J gene: TRBJ1-1; D gene: -; CDR3 DNA: TGTGCCAGCAGCTTACATGTGAACACTGAAGCTTTCTTT; CDR3 protein: CASSLHVNTEAFF
clone size: many; V gene: TRBV2; J gene: TRBJ2-1; D gene: -; CDR3 DNA: TGTGCCAGCAGTCCGGTTAAGTCTGGTGAGCAGTTCTTC; CDR3 protein: CASSPVKSGEQFF
clone size: many; V gene: TRBV5-1; J gene: TRBJ1-1; D gene: -; CDR3 DNA: TGCGCCAGCAGCTTGGTGGGGGGCCGCGGCACTGAAGCTTTCTTT; CDR3 protein: CASSLVGGRGTEAFF
clone size: many; V gene: TRBV5-1; J gene: TRBJ1-1; D gene: -; CDR3 DNA: TGCGCCAGCAGCTTGGAGTTGGGAAGCTCTGAAGCTTTCTTT; CDR3 protein: CASSLELGSSEAFF
clone size: many; V gene: TRBV20-1; J gene: TRBJ1-4; D gene: TRBD1; CDR3 DNA: TGCAGTGCTAGGACAGGGGACGGAGAAAAACTGTTTTTT; CDR3 protein: CSARTGDGEKLFF
clone size: many; V gene: TRBV7-8; J gene: TRBJ2-7; D gene: -; CDR3 DNA: TGTGCCAGCAGCTTTCTCGGGTCTATTCCCTACGAGCAGTACTTC; CDR3 protein: CASSFLGSIPYEQYF
clone size: many; V gene: TRBV5-1; J gene: TRBJ2-3; D gene: TRBD2; CDR3 DNA: TGCGCCAGCAAAAGCGGGGGGGCGAATACGCAGTATTTT; CDR3 protein: CASKSGGANTQYF
clone size: many; V gene: TRBV12-3/TRBV12-4; J gene: TRBJ2-7; D gene: TRBD2; CDR3 DNA: TGTGCCAGCAGTTTAGGGGAACTAGCGGGCAACTACGAGCAGTACTTC; CDR3 protein: CASSLGELAGNYEQYF
clone size: many; V gene: TRBV5-4; J gene: TRBJ1-1; D gene: -; CDR3 DNA: TGTGCCAGCAGCTTGGCACAGGGAGTTAGCGCTGAAGCTTTCTTT; CDR3 protein: CASSLAQGVSAEAFF
clone size: many; V gene: TRBV2; J gene: TRBJ2-7; D gene: TRBD2; CDR3 DNA: TGTGCCAGCAGTGAACCTTTCGTGCGGGGGACCCTCGAGCAGTACTTC; CDR3 protein: CASSEPFVRGTLEQYF
clone size: many; V gene: TRBV7-6; J gene: TRBJ1-3; D gene: -; CDR3 DNA: TGTGCCAGCAGCTTAGATATACCGATGAGCTCTGGAAACACCATATATTTT; CDR3 protein: CASSLDIPMSSGNTIYF
clone size: many; V gene: TRBV15; J gene: TRBJ2-7; D gene: -; CDR3 DNA: TGTGCCACCAGCAGAGACGTCTCCTACGAGCAGTACTTC; CDR3 protein: CATSRDVSYEQYF
clone size: many; V gene: TRBV10-3; J gene: TRBJ2-7; D gene: TRBD1; CDR3 DNA: TGTGCCATCAGTGAGACCGGACAGGGAGTTTCCTACGAGCAGTACTTC; CDR3 protein: CAISETGQGVSYEQYF
clone size: many; V gene: TRBV3-1; J gene: TRBJ2-1; D gene: -; CDR3 DNA: TGTGCCAGCAGCCAAGATACAGGAAGGATCTACAATGAGCAGTTCTTC; CDR3 protein: CASSQDTGRIYNEQFF
clone size: many; V gene: TRBV5-1; J gene: TRBJ1-2; D gene: TRBD1; CDR3 DNA: TGCGCCAGCAGCTTGGAGGGACAGGTCTATGGCTACACCTTC; CDR3 protein: CASSLEGQVYGYTF
clone size: many; V gene: TRBV21-1; J gene: TRBJ1-2; D gene: -; CDR3 DNA: TGTGCCAGCAGCAGCGGGGTTATGAGGGGGGCTAACTATGGCTACACCTTC; CDR3 protein: CASSSGVMRGANYGYTF
clone size: many; V gene: TRBV15; J gene: TRBJ2-3; D gene: -; CDR3 DNA: TGTGCCACCAGCAGATCCCCTTGGGGGGCGGATACGCAGTATTTT; CDR3 protein: CATSRSPWGADTQYF
clone size: many; V gene: TRBV5-6; J gene: TRBJ2-3; D gene: -; CDR3 DNA: TGTGCCAGCAGCTTCTTGGCCAACTTTACAGATACGCAGTATTTT; CDR3 protein: CASSFLANFTDTQYF
clone size: many; V gene: TRBV3-1; J gene: TRBJ2-1; D gene: -; CDR3 DNA: TGTGCCAGCAGCCAAGAGGGGCGGGGCTACAATGAGCAGTTCTTC; CDR3 protein: CASSQEGRGYNEQFF
clone size: few; V gene: TRBV5-1; J gene: TRBJ1-1; D gene: -; CDR3 DNA: TGCGCCAGCAGTCTTTACAGGGAGGACACTGAAGCTTTCTTT; CDR3 protein: CASSLYREDTEAFF
clone size: many; V gene: TRBV15; J gene: TRBJ2-7; D gene: -; CDR3 DNA: TGTGCCACCAGCAGAGATATCGGGGGCTACGAGCAGTACTTC; CDR3 protein: CATSRDIGGYEQYF
clone size: many; V gene: TRBV3-1; J gene: TRBJ2-1; D gene: -; CDR3 DNA: TGTGCCAGCAGCCCTGAGATCAGAAATTACAATGAGCAGTTCTTC; CDR3 protein: CASSPEIRNYNEQFF
clone size: -; V gene: TRBV12-3/TRBV12-4; J gene: TRBJ2-1; D gene: -; CDR3 DNA: TGTGCCAGCAGTTTCCCCGTTGGGTCCGATGAGCAGTTCTTC; CDR3 protein: CASSFPVGSDEQFF
clone size: many; V gene: TRBV11-2; J gene: TRBJ2-1; D gene: -; CDR3 DNA: TGTGCCAGCAGCTTAGGGGTATTGCAGTTCTTC; CDR3 protein: CASSLGVLQFF
clone size: many; V gene: TRBV29-1; J gene: TRBJ1-2; D gene: TRBD1; CDR3 DNA: TGCAGCGTTGGCGGGACAGGAGTTTCTAACTATGGCTACACCTTC; CDR3 protein: CSVGGTGVSNYGYTF
clone size: medium-sized; V gene: TRBV13; J gene: TRBJ1-1; D gene: -; CDR3 DNA: TGTGCCAGCAGCCTCCAAACAAGGGACACTGAAGCTTTCTTT; CDR3 protein: CASSLQTRDTEAFF
clone size: many; V gene: TRBV3-1; J gene: TRBJ1-2; D gene: -; CDR3 DNA: TGTGCCAGCAGCCAAGAGGCAGTGAACTATGGCTACACCTTC; CDR3 protein: CASSQEAVNYGYTF